One sample yielded the 25 T cell receptor beta chains listed below, sequenced in a study of lymphopenia after photon versus proton radiotherapy (dated by TCRdb to between 2019 and 2020). Library generation was performed with the immunoSEQ multiplex PCR assay. Drawn from immuneACCESS, this table holds only the in-frame rearrangements with V and J called that TCRdb kept. Clones are partly lost; checked studies trace under half to an unresolved V gene and leave the rest unexplained. This sample holds 55,000 to 70,000 clones; around 85% were observed only once. Approximately 2% of the sample lies in the top ten. The input for sequencing was peripheral blood, taken from a patient treated with photon-based radiotherapy. The receptors come from a man aged 40-55 years with gastric cancer.

The chain couples TRBV5-1 to TRBJ2-3, with D perhaps assigned TRBD1 or TRBD2 (5 bases each). The CDR3 loop spans 14 amino acids. The V end lost 5 bases, the J end lost 3 bases, and 13 bases lay between the germline ends. The germline gives CDR1 SGHRS, CDR2 YFSETQ. The CDR3 is CASSRREGTDTQYF. In nucleotides, the CDR3 is TGCGCCAGCAGTCGACGCGAGGGGACAGATACGCAGTATTTT.

The CDR3 nucleotides read TGTGCCAGCAGTTACCCACCAGTGGGGCCGAATTCACCCCTCCACTTT. It specifies CASSYPPVGPNSPLHF. The V and J genes are TRBV6-6 and TRBJ1-6; perhaps TRBD1 as D (5 bases). The CDR3 covers 16 residues. Per the germline V gene, CDR1 is MNHNY and CDR2 is SVGAGI (reference sequence). Trimming stripped 2 bases from V and 7 bases from J, with 15 bases between.

The chain couples TRBV9 to TRBJ2-7; D might be TRBD1 (6 bases). CDR3 length: 16 residues. Germline V lookup: CDR1 SGDLS, CDR2 YYNGEE. Trimming pared 0 bases from V and 1 base from J, leaving 14 bases between. CDR3 sequence: CASSVDSRGLSYEQYF. CDR3 sequence (DNA): TGTGCCAGCAGCGTAGATTCTAGGGGGTTGTCCTACGAGCAGTACTTC.

This clone has just one count. The chain is built from TRBV11-2 and TRBJ2-2; 10 bases are a match to TRBD1. CDR3 length: 18 amino acids. With 0 bases clipped from V and 5 bases from J, the junction kept 9 bases outside the gene matches. CDR1 is SGHAT and CDR2 is FQNNGV in the germline V gene. The CDR3 DNA reads as TGTGCCAGCAGCTTAGATAACAGACAGGGGGCATGGACCGGGGAGCTGTTTTTT. Its translation is CASSLDNRQGAWTGELFF.

V and J are TRBV4-2 and TRBJ1-1; a weak D match, TRBD1 (5 bases). CDR3 length: 12 amino acids. CDR1 and CDR2 (germline): LGHNA, YNFKEQ. V lost 6 bases and J lost 4, with 9 bases in between. CDR3 coding DNA: TGTGCCAGCAGAGGGGAAGGCACTGAAGCTTTCTTT. Translation: CASRGEGTEAFF.

In its sample, this clone was seen a few times. V gene TRBV30 combines with J gene TRBJ2-2; TRBD2 matches 14 bases. This CDR3 is built from 15 residues. Per the germline V gene, CDR1 is GTSNPN and CDR2 is SVGIG (reference sequence). Trimming removed 5 bases from V and 4 bases from J; junction bases left unmatched: 3. The CDR3 nucleotides are TGTGCCTGGCGCGGACTAGCGGGGGGCACCGGGGAGCTGTTTTTT. Its protein product is CAWRGLAGGTGELFF.

J is TRBJ1-2 and V is TRBV2; tentative D call: TRBD1 (6 bases). Trimming removed 5 bases at V and 3 bases at J, with 16 bases between. Per the germline V gene, CDR1 is SNHLY and CDR2 is FYNNEI. This CDR3 spans 15 amino acids. The CDR3 DNA reads TGTGCCAGCAGTAAGTTCCGGGACACCTACTATGGCTACACCTTC. Its translation is CASSKFRDTYYGYTF.

The chain recombines TRBV7-8 with TRBJ2-1; 8 nucleotides agree with TRBD1. The germline V gene has CDR1 SGHVS and CDR2 FQNEAQ. V was pared by 5 bases and J by 0 bases, with 6 bases of the junction left unmatched. This CDR3 has 16 amino acids. The DNA of the CDR3 is TGTGCCAGCAGCGCGGACAGGGTGGGCTCCTACAATGAGCAGTTCTTC. Translated, it gives CASSADRVGSYNEQFF.

The V and J genes are TRBV5-4 and TRBJ1-1; 7 bases match TRBD1. Per the germline V gene, CDR1 is SGHNT and CDR2 is YYREEE (reference sequence). V trimming: 4 bases; J trimming: 0 bases; junction bases outside the gene matches: 9. This CDR3 is built from 16 residues. CDR3 DNA: TGTGCCAGCAGCATGACAGGGATACGCATGAACACTGAAGCTTTCTTT. This sequence encodes CASSMTGIRMNTEAFF.

The V gene is TRBV14, the J gene TRBJ1-6, with 9 nucleotides matching TRBD1. The CDR3 totals 15 residues. Germline values: CDR1 SGHDN, CDR2 FVKESK. Unmatched junction bases numbered 6, after V lost 4 bases and J lost 8 bases. CDR3 DNA sequence: TGTGCCAGCAGCCGAAATGGACAGGGGTATTCACCCCTCCACTTT. Protein: CASSRNGQGYSPLHF.

The chain is built from TRBV18 and TRBJ1-2; TRBD1 is a possible D gene (5 bases). The CDR3 extends over 15 amino acids. Per germline, CDR1 KGHSH and CDR2 LQKENI. V dropped 6 bases and J dropped 2 bases, with 16 bases sitting between them. The CDR3 DNA reads as TGTGCCAGCTCCCCCGAGGCAGGGCCAAACTATGGCTACACCTTC. Translated: CASSPEAGPNYGYTF.

The table lists this clone with a few counts. The V gene is TRBV13, the J gene TRBJ2-1; D ambiguous. The CDR3 has 13 amino acids. The germline gives CDR1 PRHDT, CDR2 FYEKMQ (reference sequence). V lost 3 bases and J lost 2, with 5 bases in between. CDR3 nucleotides: TGTGCCAGCAGCTTTCGGGCCTACAATGAGCAGTTCTTC. Its protein is CASSFRAYNEQFF. The whole variable domain, filled in from reference TRBV13 and TRBJ2-1, reads AAGVIQSPRHLIKEKRETATLKCYPIPRHDTVYWYQQGPGQDPQFLISFYEKMQSDKGSIPDRFSAQQFSDYHSELNMSSLELGDSALYFCASSFRAYNEQFFGPGTRLTVL.

The chain is built from TRBV28 and TRBJ1-2, with D tentatively TRBD1 (5 bases). Between the trimmed V and J ends, which lost 11 bases and 0 bases, there was a span of 7 bases. Germline values: CDR1 MDHEN, CDR2 SYDVKM. CDR3 size: 11 residues. CDR3 loop: CAARANYGYTF. CDR3 DNA: TGTGCCGCCAGGGCTAACTATGGCTACACCTTC.

V usage is TRBV9 and J usage is TRBJ1-2; D unresolved. The V gene's germline CDR1 is SGDLS and CDR2 YYNGEE. The CDR3 has 13 residues. V was clipped by 3 bases and J by 0 bases, with 6 bases between them. Written as DNA, the CDR3 is TGTGCCAGCAGCGCCGCCGCTAACTATGGCTACACCTTC. Residues: CASSAAANYGYTF. Full variable domain (outside the CDR3, taken from reference TRBV9 and TRBJ1-2): DSGVTQTPKHLITATGQRVTLRCSPRSGDLSVYWYQQSLDQGLQFLIQYYNGEERAKGNILERFSAQQFPDLHSELNLSSLELGDSALYFCASSAAANYGYTFGSGTRLTVV.

This chain connects TRBV19 to TRBJ1-1, with 10 bases matching TRBD1. Per germline, CDR1 LNHDA and CDR2 SQIVND (reference sequence). V lost 6 bases, J lost 6 bases, and 4 bases stayed unmatched. The CDR3 extends over 13 amino acids. The DNA for the CDR3 is TGTGCCAGTAGGGACAGGGGGAGGTCTGAAGCTTTCTTT. Translation gives CASRDRGRSEAFF. The whole variable domain, remainder taken from reference TRBV19 and TRBJ1-1, is DGGITQSPKYLFRKEGQNVTLSCEQNLNHDAMYWYRQDPGQGLRLIYYSQIVNDFQKGDIAEGYSVSREKKESFPLTVTSAQKNPTAFYLCASRDRGRSEAFFGQGTRLTVV.

The rearrangement joins TRBV7-2 to TRBJ1-1, with D hard to call. This CDR3 has 12 residues. Germline loops: CDR1 SGHTA, CDR2 FQGNSA. V gave up 2 bases and J gave up 11 bases, with 12 bases separating them. CDR3 in amino acids: CASSLRAMGAFF. CDR3 nucleotides: TGTGCCAGCAGCTTACGTGCCATGGGGGCTTTCTTT.

The chain combines TRBV2 with TRBJ1-6; no reliable D call. From germline, CDR1 is SNHLY and CDR2 FYNNEI. This CDR3 region has 13 residues. The V end lost 4 bases, the J end lost 9 bases, and 10 bases lay between the germline ends. The CDR3 region is CASSGGLVSPLHF. As DNA, the CDR3 is TGTGCCAGCAGTGGTGGCCTGGTTTCACCCCTCCACTTT.

The V gene is TRBV5-4, the J gene TRBJ1-1, with a tentative D call TRBD1 (5 bases). The germline gives CDR1 SGHNT, CDR2 YYREEE (reference sequence). The CDR3 is made up of 17 amino acids. The V gene lost 0 bases and the J gene lost 3 bases, with 18 bases spanning the gap. CDR3 sequence: CASSLGPLQGRYTEAFF. As DNA, the CDR3 is TGTGCCAGCAGCTTGGGGCCTCTTCAGGGCCGGTACACTGAAGCTTTCTTT.

This clone turned up a few times. The chain is built from TRBV6-5 and TRBJ1-6; 7 bases fit TRBD1. The trim removed 5 bases at V and 2 bases at J, leaving 3 bases unmatched. Germline V gives CDR1 MNHEY, CDR2 SVGAGI. The CDR3 runs 15 residues. The CDR3 DNA is TGTGCCAGCAGTGCGGACAGGACCTATAATTCACCCCTCCACTTT. Its translation is CASSADRTYNSPLHF.

This clone was seen once. This chain connects TRBV7-9 to TRBJ2-7, with 11 bases aligning to TRBD1. CDR1 and CDR2 from the germline V gene are SEHNR and FQNEAQ (reference sequence). Trimming removed 0 bases from V and 5 bases from J; junction bases left unmatched: 6. The CDR3 has 16 amino acids. CDR3 in amino acids: CASSLASGTGGHEQYF. CDR3 nucleotides: TGTGCCAGCAGCTTAGCCTCCGGGACAGGGGGTCACGAGCAGTACTTC.

This clone was counted once. The rearrangement uses TRBV4-3 and TRBJ1-2, with D unclear. Germline CDR1 reads LGHNA; CDR2 reads YSLEER. The CDR3 contains 16 residues. Trimming stripped 7 bases from V and 0 bases from J, with 18 bases between. CDR3 bases: TGCGCCAGCACCTCAAGGGTAGCGGACGCTAACTATGGCTACACCTTC. Translating gives CASTSRVADANYGYTF.

The J gene is TRBJ1-1, the V gene TRBV19; TRBD1 is a possible D gene (6 bases). The V end was cut by 6 bases, the J end by 0 bases, with 14 bases between. The germline V gene encodes CDR1 LNHDA and CDR2 SQIVND (reference sequence). The CDR3 runs to 15 residues. The CDR3 bases are TGTGCCAGTAGAGGAGGGGGGGACATGAACACTGAAGCTTTCTTT. This sequence encodes CASRGGGDMNTEAFF.

The chain joins TRBV9 to TRBJ2-3, with D possibly matching TRBD2 (6 bases). Per the germline V gene, CDR1 is SGDLS and CDR2 is YYNGEE. V gave up 1 base and J gave up 6 bases, with 18 bases separating them. The CDR3 is 16 amino acids. The CDR3 nucleotides read TGTGCCAGCAGCGTATCCGGGCGGCGGGGTACGGATACGCAGTATTTT. Protein product: CASSVSGRRGTDTQYF.

The chain links TRBV7-7 to TRBJ2-2; D remains ambiguous. Germline values: CDR1 SSHAT, CDR2 FNYEAQ (reference sequence). The V and J ends lost 5 bases and 5 bases respectively, with 9 bases between them. This CDR3 is built from 13 residues. The chain's CDR3 is CASSQRETGELFF. As DNA, the CDR3 is TGTGCCAGCAGCCAAAGAGAGACCGGGGAGCTGTTTTTT.

The V call is TRBV2, the J call TRBJ2-5, with D perhaps TRBD1 (6 bases). This CDR3 contains 14 residues. V lost 4 bases to trimming and J lost 1 base, with 10 bases between them. Per the germline V gene, CDR1 is SNHLY and CDR2 is FYNNEI. The CDR3 region has the DNA TGTGCCAGCAGTGTGCAGGGGCCCCAAGAGACCCAGTACTTC. Amino acid sequence: CASSVQGPQETQYF.